This is a list of T cell receptor beta chains from one sample in a study of vaccination effects on CD4 cells after COVID-19. No antigen has been identified for these receptors. TCRdb's copy holds only in-frame clones and misses some; the assay was immunoSEQ multiplex PCR. This sample yields 20,000 to 25,000 clones, of which around 70% are seen a single time; 3% to 4% belongs to the top ten. The sample consisted of CD4+ T cells from PBMCs cultured with SARS-CoV-2 spike peptides, taken before COVID-19 vaccination. These receptors came from a human donor who received a COVID-19 vaccine. Each CDR3 is given with its conserved first and last residue.

J: TRBJ2-7
V: TRBV5-4
CDR3: CASSLRRGHLYEQYF

J: TRBJ2-3
V: TRBV27
CDR3: CASRSTDTQYF

J: TRBJ2-3
V: TRBV6-4
CDR3: CASSDPGTDTQYF

J: TRBJ2-5
V: TRBV10-2
CDR3: CASTTTSGIETQYF

J: TRBJ2-5
V: TRBV10-2
CDR3: CASRPGTSGGETQYF

J: TRBJ2-7
V: TRBV6-5
CDR3: CASRQQGASPYEQYF

J: TRBJ1-1
V: TRBV18
CDR3: CASSSRGVYAFF

J: TRBJ2-7
V: TRBV11-2
CDR3: CASSLALVRTYEQYF

J: TRBJ1-1
V: TRBV11-1
CDR3: CASNDPGTGGETEAFF

J: TRBJ1-2
V: TRBV5-1
CDR3: CASSLEGGTGAYGYTF

J: TRBJ2-6
V: TRBV10-3
CDR3: CAISATLAGGLSGANVLTF

J: TRBJ2-3
V: TRBV6-2/TRBV6-3
CDR3: CASSDSGTSTDTQYF